This T cell receptor beta chain originates from a study of blood T cell repertoires in COVID-19 (TCRdb year 2020). In the study overall: Collaborator samples came from the United States, Italy and Spain and covered acute and convalescent phases of COVID-19. A de-identified subject ID, COVID-19 status, age in years and sex were almost always included in the sample metadata. Where available, HLA class I and class II types were taken from metadata supplied by the sample provider and were not determined by assay-based typing. The repertoires were released in a freely available public database meant as a resource for research on the immune response to SARS-CoV-2. The prospective study material was composed of cDNA or gDNA derived from T cells, B-cell-depleted T cells, or PBMCs. Deeply sampled blood TCRbeta repertoires from subjects exposed to, actively infected with, or recovered from COVID-19 were included in the dataset. Samples came from the ongoing ImmuneRACE study (first 160 participants) plus 1,254 subjects from 6 global collaborators. Results the study describes overall, beyond this receptor: The quantity of clinical and demographic metadata differed by source and by participant and was supplied without curation.

At one collaborating source in Seattle, patients were enrolled during active infection and were followed longitudinally through the course of disease. Whole blood was collected in K2EDTA tubes by collaborating institutions according to the institutions' own protocols. Collaborator samples were shipped for TCRbeta analysis as frozen whole blood, isolated PBMCs, or DNA extracted from either sample type. V loses 3 bases, J loses 0 bases, and the germline ends lie 9 bases apart. CDR1 and CDR2 (MNHNS, SASEGT) derive from the germline V gene. Taken from cysteine to phenylalanine, the CDR3 has 15 residues. The DNA shown is the 45-base CDR3, in frame from base 1. The immunoSEQ Assay, a bias-controlled multiplex PCR, was used to amplify TCRbeta CDR3 regions from genomic DNA. As for the original processing: Nucleated cell counts per sample were estimated from amplification of reference gene primers within the assay. To quantify the absolute abundance of each unique TCRbeta CDR3 rearrangement, sequence reads were collapsed and filtered. For each sample, productive Simpson clonality was calculated as the square root of Simpson's diversity index across productive rearrangements. What TCRdb holds here is the immuneACCESS table cut down to in-frame rearrangements. Part of the clones is not present; checked against another copy, under half of the missing clones reflect an unresolved V gene, and the others are unexplained. D and trimming come from the DNA, and the V and J calls and clone size come from that table. The sample includes around 310,000 clones, with approximately 90% observed a single time. The ten top clones hold 6.5% to 8% of the sample.

As concerns this clone: There is no known antigen for this receptor. Per-base qualities were not stored, and no clone one base away is much larger.

The chain couples TRBV6-1 to TRBJ2-1, with the D segment identity uncertain. This receptor was taken from a woman between 25 and 40 years old with COVID-19, enrolled during active disease. Material for sequencing was peripheral blood. The CDR3 loop reads CASSEERLSYNEQFF. In nucleotide form, the sequence is TGTGCCAGCAGTGAGGAGCGACTCTCCTACAATGAGCAGTTCTTC.